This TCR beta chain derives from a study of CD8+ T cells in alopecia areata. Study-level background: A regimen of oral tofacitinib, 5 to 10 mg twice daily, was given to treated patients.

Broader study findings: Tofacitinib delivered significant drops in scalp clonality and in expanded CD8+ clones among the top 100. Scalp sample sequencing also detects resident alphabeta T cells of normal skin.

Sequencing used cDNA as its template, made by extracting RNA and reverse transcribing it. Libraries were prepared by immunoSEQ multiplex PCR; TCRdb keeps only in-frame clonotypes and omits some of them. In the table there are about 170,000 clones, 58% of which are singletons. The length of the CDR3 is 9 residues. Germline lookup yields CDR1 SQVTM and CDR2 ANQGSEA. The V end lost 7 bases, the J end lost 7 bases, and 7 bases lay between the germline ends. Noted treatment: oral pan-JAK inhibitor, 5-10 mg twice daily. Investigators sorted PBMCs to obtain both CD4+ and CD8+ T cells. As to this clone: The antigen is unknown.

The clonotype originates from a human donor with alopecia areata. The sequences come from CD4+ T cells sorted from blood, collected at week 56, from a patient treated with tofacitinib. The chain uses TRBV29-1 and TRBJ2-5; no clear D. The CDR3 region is CSGWVTQYF. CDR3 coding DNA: TGCAGCGGGTGGGTGACCCAGTACTTC. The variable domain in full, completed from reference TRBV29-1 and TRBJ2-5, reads SAVISQKPSRDICQRGTSLTIQCQVDSQVTMMFWYRQQPGQSLTLIATANQGSEATYESGFVIDKFPISRPNLTFSTLTVSNMSPEDSSIYLCSGWVTQYFGPGTRLLVL.